One sample yielded the 12 T cell receptor beta chains listed below, sequenced in a study of blood T cells in healthy people across ages. PCR was performed a second time for about 7 to 11 cycles using a sample-barcoded 5' primer and a J-beta primer mix. TCRdb reprocessed the 5' RACE reads via MiXCR and lists one record per CDR3 protein. The data contain 850,000 or so distinct CDR3 sequences, less than 35% of them singletons. Material for sequencing was blood. The receptors here all came from a woman of 80 years or more in good health.

The chain has TRBV12-3 or TRBV12-4 and TRBJ2-3, with D maybe TRBD2 (6 bases). The ends were cut back, 8 bases at V and 5 bases at J, with 14 bases in the middle. The CDR3 spans 13 residues. The CDR3 loop reads CASADYGGDTQYF. The CDR3 nucleotides are TGTGCCAGCGCCGACTACGGGGGAGATACGCAGTATTTT.

This clonotype appeared a few times. This chain uses TRBV2 with TRBJ2-3; a weak D match, TRBD2 (5 bases). Looked up from germline, CDR1 is SNHLY and CDR2 is FYNNEI. Trimming cost V 8 bases and J 3 bases, with 27 bases left between them. The CDR3 consists of 18 residues. The DNA for the CDR3 is TGTGCCAGCCGGTCCGAGAGGGAATGGGCAAGCAGGACAGATACGCAGTATTTT. This encodes CASRSEREWASRTDTQYF.

This clonotype was counted between two and nine times. The rearrangement links TRBV12-3 or TRBV12-4 to TRBJ2-2; D is undetermined. The CDR3 runs 15 residues. V was clipped by 2 bases and J by 4 bases, with 11 bases between them. The CDR3 sequence is CASSLYSARTGELFF. The CDR3, as DNA: TGTGCCAGCAGTTTATATTCAGCACGCACCGGGGAGCTGTTTTTT.

This clonotype was seen at least ten times. V is TRBV4-1 and J is TRBJ1-2; no clear D. The CDR3 extends over 15 amino acids. Germline values: CDR1 MGHRA, CDR2 YSYEKL. V lost 1 base, J lost 0 bases, and 9 bases lay in between. The CDR3 DNA follows: TGCGCCAGCAGCCAAGGTGTAGGTTCTAACTATGGCTACACCTTC. Translation: CASSQGVGSNYGYTF.

A remark on this clonotype: A read error may account for a junction end that differs from germline. The chain recombines TRBV12-3 or TRBV12-4 with TRBJ2-3; the D gene could be TRBD1 or TRBD2 (7 bases each). There are 15 residues in the CDR3. Here the CDR3 reads CASSPLGRGQDAQYF. In DNA form, the CDR3 reads TGTGCCAGCAGCCCCCTTGGGAGGGGGCAAGATGCGCAGTATTTT.

The sample holds many counts of this clonotype. The rearrangement joins TRBV20-1 to TRBJ2-3; perhaps TRBD1 as D (5 bases). Germline values: CDR1 DFQATT, CDR2 SNEGSKA (reference sequence). The CDR3 sequence is 14 residues long. Trimming cost V 3 bases and J 1 base, with 11 bases left between them. The CDR3 spells CSARRQPGTDTQYF. The DNA of the CDR3 is TGCAGTGCTAGGAGACAGCCCGGCACAGATACGCAGTATTTT.

A remark on this clonotype: Since a much larger clone is just one base distant, this may be a read error. The chain carries TRBV12-3 or TRBV12-4 and TRBJ1-5; 8 positions match TRBD1. The ends lost 6 bases at V and 3 bases at J; junction bases unmatched: 7. The CDR3 length is 15 residues. The CDR3 region is CASSRQGSSNQPQHF. The CDR3 DNA reads TGTGCCAGCAGCCGACAGGGGAGTTCCAATCAGCCCCAGCATTTT.

This clonotype was detected ten times or more. The rearrangement joins TRBV6-2 or TRBV6-3 to TRBJ2-4, with D maybe TRBD1 (7 bases). The CDR3 has 20 amino acids. V gave up 0 bases and J gave up 1 base, with 22 bases separating them. Germline V lookup: CDR1 MNHEY, CDR2 SVGEGT. CDR3 residues: CASSYSWRGPQTPAKNIQYF. CDR3 nucleotide sequence: TGTGCCAGCAGTTACTCTTGGAGGGGGCCACAAACCCCCGCCAAAAACATTCAGTACTTC.

This clonotype was recorded many times. V is TRBV10-3 and J is TRBJ1-2; no definite D call. CDR1 and CDR2 (germline): ENHRY, SYGVKD. The germline V and J ends were trimmed by 4 bases and 2 bases, with 8 bases remaining between them. The CDR3 runs to 13 residues. This CDR3 reads CAISAAANYGYTF. The CDR3 bases are TGTGCCATCAGTGCTGCTGCCAACTATGGCTACACCTTC.

This clonotype qualifies as medium-sized (0.01 to 0.1%). This may be a read error: a much more frequent sequence differs by one nucleotide. This chain uses TRBV27 with TRBJ2-5; perhaps TRBD1 as D (6 bases). The V and J ends lost 0 bases and 11 bases respectively, with 19 bases between them. Germline CDR1 reads MNHEY; CDR2 reads SMNVEV (reference sequence). CDR3 length: 15 residues. Here the CDR3 DNA reads TGTGCCAGCAGTTTATCAGCAGGGGTGATGGATGAGCAGTACTTC. Its translation is CASSLSAGVMDEQYF.

This clonotype was counted a few times. V is TRBV20-1 and J is TRBJ2-3; 8 bases fit TRBD2. The length of the CDR3 is 16 residues. Losses at the gene ends were 0 bases for V and 0 bases for J; bases not matched to a gene: 5. CDR1 and CDR2 from the germline V gene are DFQATT and SNEGSKA (reference sequence). In DNA form, the CDR3 reads TGCAGTGCTAGAGACGCGCGGGGGGCCAGCACAGATACGCAGTATTTT. Amino acid sequence: CSARDARGASTDTQYF.

The sample holds many counts of this clonotype. The chain has TRBV30 and TRBJ2-7; 7 bases line up with TRBD1. Germline loops: CDR1 GTSNPN, CDR2 SVGIG (reference sequence). Trimming took 2 bases from V and 7 from J; bases not matched to a gene: 11. This CDR3 spans 14 amino acids. The CDR3 nucleotides are TGTGCCTGGAGTTACGGGACAGACTCGAGGGAGCAGTACTTC. Residues: CAWSYGTDSREQYF.